The text below deals with one TCR beta chain. The antigen remains unidentified. Researchers ran the PCR with 60 Vbeta and 13 Jbeta primers. The protocol was immunoSEQ multiplex PCR, while the TCRdb copy is restricted to in-frame clones and leaves out a portion. The data show 98,000 or so clones, roughly 80% seen once. Germline CDR1 is MDHEN and CDR2 is SYDVKM. This CDR3 is built from 18 residues. Between the trimmed V and J ends, which lost 5 bases and 2 bases, there was a span of 24 bases. The sample originates from a study of cytomegalovirus exposure and HLA in healthy donors. The study's findings and limits: The authors later found most CMV-associated TCR beta chains appeared HLA-restricted. High specificity and sensitivity for cytomegalovirus status were reported for the classifier. Association with HLA alleles at 0.05 false discovery rate was found for roughly 17,000 TCR beta sequences in a later analysis.

The chain employs TRBV28 and TRBJ1-1; maybe TRBD1 (6 bases). The TCR sequence derives from a man aged 35-49 years in good health and CMV-seronegative. The source material was PBMCs. CDR3 coding DNA: TGTGCCAGCAGTGCGATCCCCGGGACAAGTTTTATCAACACTGAAGCTTTCTTT. Translated, it gives CASSAIPGTSFINTEAFF. Drawing the rest from reference TRBV28 and TRBJ1-1, the complete variable domain is DVKVTQSSRYLVKRTGEKVFLECVQDMDHENMFWYRQDPGLGLRLIYFSYDVKMKEKGDIPEGYSVSREKKERFSLILESASTNQTSMYLCASSAIPGTSFINTEAFFGQGTRLTVV.